The 6 T cell receptor beta chains presented below share a single source sample, sequenced in a study of T cell responses to AZD1222 COVID-19 vaccine. Sequenced by immunoSEQ multiplex PCR; TCRdb stores in-frame clones only, minus some. This table holds more than 90,000 clones, about nine tenths found once. Sequencing was performed on peripheral blood, taken on day 0 of AZD1222 vaccination. Every receptor here comes from an adult in good health.

The chain carries TRBV11-3 and TRBJ2-7; D may be TRBD1 or TRBD2 (5 bases each). The CDR3 extends over 15 amino acids. The V gene lost 8 bases and the J gene lost 4 bases, with 21 bases spanning the gap. The germline V gene has CDR1 SGHNT and CDR2 YENEEA. In nucleotides, the CDR3 is TGTGCCAGCGTTATTATCCCGGGGCCAATTTACGAGCAGTACTTC. Amino acid sequence: CASVIIPGPIYEQYF.

CDR3 bases: TGTGCCAGCAGTACCCAGGGCCATGGGAGGCAGCCCCAGCATTTT. Translating it yields CASSTQGHGRQPQHF. V is TRBV2 and J is TRBJ1-5; TRBD1 might be the D (5 bases). This CDR3 contains 15 residues. Germline-derived CDR1 and CDR2 are SNHLY and FYNNEI. Trimming took 5 bases from V and 7 from J, leaving 18 bases between them.

This clone came up once. The chain carries TRBV7-9 and TRBJ1-2, with unresolved D. The germline V gene has CDR1 SEHNR and CDR2 FQNEAQ (reference sequence). This CDR3 is built from 13 residues. The V end lost 5 bases, the J end lost 0 bases, and 7 bases lay between the germline ends. CDR3 loop: CASSHVANYGYTF. The CDR3 bases are TGTGCCAGCAGCCATGTCGCTAACTATGGCTACACCTTC. The full variable domain, in which reference TRBV7-9 and TRBJ1-2 provide the parts outside the CDR3, is DTGVSQNPRHKITKRGQNVTFRCDPISEHNRLYWYRQTLGQGPEFLTYFQNEAQLEKSRLLSDRFSAERPKGSFSTLEIQRTEQGDSAMYLCASSHVANYGYTFGSGTRLTVV.

This sequence joins TRBV5-1 and TRBJ2-7; either TRBD1 or TRBD2 may fit D (5 bases each). Trimming removed 3 bases at V and 7 bases at J, with 17 bases between. The CDR3 spans 14 residues. The germline CDR1 and CDR2 sequences are SGHRS and YFSETQ. The DNA for the CDR3 is TGCGCCAGCAGCTACCGGGACCCTGTGGATGAGCAGTACTTC. It yields the protein CASSYRDPVDEQYF.

The CDR3 region is CASSLESSGGTDTQYF. The CDR3 region has the DNA TGTGCCAGCAGTTTAGAGTCCTCAGGGGGGACAGATACGCAGTATTTT. The V and J genes are TRBV28 and TRBJ2-3, with D maybe TRBD1 (7 bases). The germline CDR1 and CDR2 sequences are MDHEN and SYDVKM. The CDR3 length is 16 residues. V lost 2 bases and J lost 3, with 15 bases in between. Using reference TRBV28 and TRBJ2-3 for the parts outside the CDR3, the full variable domain is DVKVTQSSRYLVKRTGEKVFLECVQDMDHENMFWYRQDPGLGLRLIYFSYDVKMKEKGDIPEGYSVSREKKERFSLILESASTNQTSMYLCASSLESSGGTDTQYFGPGTRLTVL.

As DNA, the CDR3 is TGTGCCAGCAGCCTGCGGCTCGATAATGAAAAACTGTTTTTT. This sequence encodes CASSLRLDNEKLFF. The chain carries TRBV3-1 (or the pseudogene TRBV3-2) and TRBJ1-4; D is unclear. Germline CDR1 reads LGHDT; CDR2 reads YNNKEL (reference sequence). Trimming pared 4 bases from V and 4 bases from J, leaving 10 bases between. This CDR3 comprises 14 residues.